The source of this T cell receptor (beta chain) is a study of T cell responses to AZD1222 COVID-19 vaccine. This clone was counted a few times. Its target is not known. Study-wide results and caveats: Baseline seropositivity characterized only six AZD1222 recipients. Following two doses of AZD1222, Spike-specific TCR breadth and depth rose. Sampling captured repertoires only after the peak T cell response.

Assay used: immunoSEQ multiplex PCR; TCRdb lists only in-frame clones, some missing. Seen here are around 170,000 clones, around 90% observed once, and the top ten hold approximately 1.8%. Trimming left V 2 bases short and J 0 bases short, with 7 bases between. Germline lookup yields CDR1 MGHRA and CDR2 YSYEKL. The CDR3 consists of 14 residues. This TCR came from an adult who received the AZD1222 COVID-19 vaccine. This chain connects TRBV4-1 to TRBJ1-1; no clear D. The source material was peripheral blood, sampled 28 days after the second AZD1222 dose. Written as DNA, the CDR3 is TGCGCCAGCAGCCAACAGATGATGAACACTGAAGCTTTCTTT. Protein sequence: CASSQQMMNTEAFF.